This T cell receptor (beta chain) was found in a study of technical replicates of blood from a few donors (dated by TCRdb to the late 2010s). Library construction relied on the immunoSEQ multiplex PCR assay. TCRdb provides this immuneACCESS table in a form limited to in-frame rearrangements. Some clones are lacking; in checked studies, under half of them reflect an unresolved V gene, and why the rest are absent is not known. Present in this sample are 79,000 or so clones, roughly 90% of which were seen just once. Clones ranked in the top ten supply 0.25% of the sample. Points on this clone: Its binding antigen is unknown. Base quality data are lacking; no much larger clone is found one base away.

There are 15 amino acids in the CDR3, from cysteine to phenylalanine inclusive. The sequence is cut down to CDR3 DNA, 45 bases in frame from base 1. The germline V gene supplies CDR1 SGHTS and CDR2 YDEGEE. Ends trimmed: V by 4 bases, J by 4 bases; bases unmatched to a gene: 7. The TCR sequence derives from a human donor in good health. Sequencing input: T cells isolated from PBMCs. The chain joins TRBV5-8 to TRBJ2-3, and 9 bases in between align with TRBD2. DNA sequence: TGTGCCAGCAGCCCATATTTAGCGGGAGCAGATACGCAGTATTTT. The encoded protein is CASSPYLAGADTQYF.